The rows below give T cell receptor beta chains drawn from one sample of a study of T cells in localized non-small cell lung cancer. The data were produced by immunoSEQ multiplex PCR, yet TCRdb's version contains in-frame clones alone and is incomplete. The table lists over 50,000 clones, roughly 90% of them singletons, with nearly 2% in the top ten. The sample consisted of peripheral blood, taken before any cancer treatment. Source of these receptors: a woman between 35 and 70 years old with stage I lung adenocarcinoma. CDR3s include the opening cysteine and the closing phenylalanine or tryptophan. The D gene is left open where the match is weak. Expanded clones get a size class; other rows say once, few or many, or leave the size out.

clone_size: NA
j_call: TRBJ2-3
v_call: TRBV10-1
d_call: NA
cdr3_aa: CASSEGSGYTQYF
cdr3_nt: TGCGCCAGCAGTGAGGGGTCGGGTTATACGCAGTATTTT

clone_size: NA
j_call: TRBJ2-1
v_call: TRBV19
d_call: TRBD2
cdr3_aa: CASSTGLENEQFF
cdr3_nt: TGTGCCAGTAGTACGGGACTAGAAAATGAGCAGTTCTTC

clone_size: NA
j_call: TRBJ2-1
v_call: TRBV14
d_call: TRBD2
cdr3_aa: CASRVSGGNEQFF
cdr3_nt: TGTGCCAGCCGGGTTTCGGGGGGCAATGAGCAGTTCTTC

clone_size: NA
j_call: TRBJ1-4
v_call: TRBV25-1
d_call: TRBD1
cdr3_aa: CASSKTGATNEKLFF
cdr3_nt: TGTGCCAGCAGTAAAACAGGGGCAACTAATGAAAAACTGTTTTTT

clone_size: NA
j_call: TRBJ2-2
v_call: TRBV27
d_call: NA
cdr3_aa: CASSTSWNTGELFF
cdr3_nt: TGTGCCAGCAGTACATCTTGGAACACCGGGGAGCTGTTTTTT

clone_size: few
j_call: TRBJ1-5
v_call: TRBV14
d_call: NA
cdr3_aa: CASSFQHF
cdr3_nt: TGTGCCAGCAGCTTCCAGCATTTT

clone_size: NA
j_call: TRBJ2-7
v_call: TRBV2
d_call: NA
cdr3_aa: CASSEAGTLAEQYF
cdr3_nt: TGTGCCAGCAGTGAAGCCGGGACACTTGCCGAGCAGTACTTC

clone_size: NA
j_call: TRBJ1-3
v_call: TRBV28
d_call: NA
cdr3_aa: CASSLGKGNTIYF
cdr3_nt: TGTGCCAGCAGTTTGGGGAAGGGAAACACCATATATTTT

clone_size: medium-sized
j_call: TRBJ1-1
v_call: TRBV9
d_call: NA
cdr3_aa: CASTLNMNTEAFF
cdr3_nt: TGTGCCAGCACCCTGAACATGAACACTGAAGCTTTCTTT

clone_size: NA
j_call: TRBJ2-5
v_call: TRBV19
d_call: TRBD1
cdr3_aa: CASSMGHRGKTQYF
cdr3_nt: TGTGCCAGTAGTATGGGGCACAGGGGGAAGACCCAGTACTTC

clone_size: NA
j_call: TRBJ1-1
v_call: TRBV7-2
d_call: NA
cdr3_aa: CASSQRRATEAFF
cdr3_nt: TGTGCCAGCAGCCAAAGGCGGGCAACTGAAGCTTTCTTT

clone_size: once
j_call: TRBJ2-7
v_call: TRBV18
d_call: NA
cdr3_aa: CASSPQGAYEQYF
cdr3_nt: TGTGCCAGCTCACCACAGGGGGCCTACGAGCAGTACTTC